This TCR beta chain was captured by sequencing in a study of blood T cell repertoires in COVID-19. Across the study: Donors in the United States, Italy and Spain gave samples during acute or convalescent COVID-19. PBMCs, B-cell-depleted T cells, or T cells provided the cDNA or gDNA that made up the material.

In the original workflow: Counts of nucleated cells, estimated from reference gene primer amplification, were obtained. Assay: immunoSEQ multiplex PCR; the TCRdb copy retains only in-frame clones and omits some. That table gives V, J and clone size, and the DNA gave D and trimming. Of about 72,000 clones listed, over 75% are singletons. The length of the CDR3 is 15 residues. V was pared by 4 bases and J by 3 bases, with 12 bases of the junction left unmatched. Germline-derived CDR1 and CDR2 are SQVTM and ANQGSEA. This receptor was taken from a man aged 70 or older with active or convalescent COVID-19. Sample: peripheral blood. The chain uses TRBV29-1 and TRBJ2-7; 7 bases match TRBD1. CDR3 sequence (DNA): TGCAGCGTTGTAAGGTCCGGGGCAGGGGGCTACGAGCAGTACTTC. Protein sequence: CSVVRSGAGGYEQYF.